A selection of T cell receptor beta chains follows, all from one sample in a study of shared clonotypes between healthy human individuals. Clones were sequenced by immunoSEQ multiplex PCR, and TCRdb holds only the in-frame ones, with some missing. Here the sample spans hundreds of thousands of clones, about 95% being singletons. Sequenced input: naive CD8+ T cells sorted from blood. The receptors were sampled from a woman aged 25-40 years in good health. Each CDR3 is given with its conserved first and last residue. The order of the fields is clone size, D gene, J gene, V gene, CDR3 DNA, CDR3 protein. A D gene is named only where the DNA matches it firmly. Expanded clones are given a class, and other clones once, few, many or no size at all.

NA TRBD1 TRBJ2-6 TRBV27 TGTGCCACGTCGCAGGGGGCGCCTGGGGCCAACGTCCTGACTTTC CATSQGAPGANVLTF
NA NA TRBJ2-5 TRBV4-1 TGCGCCAGCAGCCAACGTCGGACCTTCCAAGAGACCCAGTACTTC CASSQRRTFQETQYF
NA NA TRBJ2-3 TRBV7-2 TGTGCCAGCAGCTTAGTGGATAGCCAGGGAGATACGCAGTATTTT CASSLVDSQGDTQYF
NA TRBD1 TRBJ2-3 TRBV25-1 TGTGCCAGCAGTACTCAGGGGGCATGGAGCGCAGATACGCAGTATTTT CASSTQGAWSADTQYF
NA NA TRBJ1-2 TRBV28 TGTGCCAGCAGTTTTGGGGGAATCTATGGCTACACCTTC CASSFGGIYGYTF
NA NA TRBJ1-1 TRBV5-6 TGTGCCAGCAGCGCACGTGCGGAGTCTCGGTTGACTGAAGCTTTCTTT CASSARAESRLTEAFF
NA NA TRBJ2-5 TRBV7-9 TGTGCCAGCAGCTTGGTGGGGATTCAAGAGACCCAGTACTTC CASSLVGIQETQYF
NA TRBD1 TRBJ2-7 TRBV28 TGTGCCAGCAGTTATAACCGGGACAGAGCAAACTACGAGCAGTACTTC CASSYNRDRANYEQYF
NA NA TRBJ2-7 TRBV30 TGTGCCTGGAGTGTTGTAGTCGACTACGAGCAGTACTTC CAWSVVVDYEQYF
NA NA TRBJ1-1 TRBV28 TGTGCCAGCAGCCGAAGAGACAGTTTCAACACTGAAGCTTTCTTT CASSRRDSFNTEAFF
once NA TRBJ2-4 TRBV28 TGTGCCAGCAGCCAGACAGATTACATTCAGTACTTC CASSQTDYIQYF
NA NA TRBJ1-1 TRBV28 TGTGCCAGCAGTTTCGTAATGGGCATGAACACTGAAGCTTTCTTT CASSFVMGMNTEAFF
NA TRBD1 TRBJ1-4 TRBV23-1 TGCGCCAGCAGTCTCCAGACAGGGGCCCTTAATGAAAAACTGTTTTTT CASSLQTGALNEKLFF
once NA TRBJ2-1 TRBV4-2 TGTGCCAGCAGCCAAGATGAAGACGGTGAGCAGTTCTTC CASSQDEDGEQFF
NA NA TRBJ2-2 TRBV16 TGTGCCAGCAGCCAATCGAACCAACCCAGGGCCGGGGAGCTGTTTTTT CASSQSNQPRAGELFF
NA NA TRBJ2-1 TRBV19 TGTGCCAGTAGTACAGACATCTACAATGAGCAGTTCTTC CASSTDIYNEQFF
once TRBD1 TRBJ1-3 TRBV7-9 TGTGCCAGCAGCTATTGGGGCGACAGGGGTGGAAACACCATATATTTT CASSYWGDRGGNTIYF
NA TRBD1 TRBJ1-5 TRBV4-1 TGCGCCAGCAGCCAAGAGGACAGGGAGGGCAATCAGCCCCAGCATTTT CASSQEDREGNQPQHF
NA TRBD2 TRBJ2-7 TRBV2 TGTGCCAGCAGACCAACTAGCGCATTAACCTCCTACGAGCAGTACTTC CASRPTSALTSYEQYF
NA TRBD2 TRBJ2-7 TRBV9 TGTGCCAGCAGCGTAAAAGAAGGGCTAGCGGGAGCTTGGGACGAGCAGTACTTC CASSVKEGLAGAWDEQYF
NA NA TRBJ2-1 TRBV10-2 TGCGCCAGCAGTGAGTCGACACACCGCTCCTACAATGAGCAGTTCTTC CASSESTHRSYNEQFF
NA TRBD2 TRBJ2-1 TRBV27 TGTGCCAGCGGACTAGCAGATTCCTACAATGAGCAGTTCTTC CASGLADSYNEQFF
NA NA TRBJ2-7 TRBV10-2 TGCGCCAGCCGTTCCTACGAGCAGTACTTC CASRSYEQYF
NA TRBD1 TRBJ1-1 TRBV28 TGTGCCAGCAGACAACAGGGGTACACTGAAGCTTTCTTT CASRQQGYTEAFF
NA TRBD1 TRBJ1-1 TRBV7-9 TGTGCCAGCAGCTCCCCAGGGGGCACTGAAGCTTTCTTT CASSSPGGTEAFF
NA TRBD2 TRBJ2-5 TRBV13 TGTGCCAGCAGCTCCGTTCGGGGCGGGGGGATTCAAGAGACCCAGTACTTC CASSSVRGGGIQETQYF
NA NA TRBJ2-5 TRBV21-1 TGTGCCAGCAGCAAAGGAATAGAGGGCAGGGGAGAGACCCAGTACTTC CASSKGIEGRGETQYF
NA NA TRBJ2-5 TRBV7-8 TGTGCCAGCAGCTTAGCAACTGAGACCCAGTACTTC CASSLATETQYF
NA TRBD2 TRBJ2-1 TRBV5-1 TGCGCCAGCAGCGCGACTAGCGGGAGGTTTAATGAGCAGTTCTTC CASSATSGRFNEQFF
NA TRBD2 TRBJ2-7 TRBV4-2 TGTGCCAGCAGCCAAGATGGAGGACTAGCGGGAGACGAGCAGTACTTC CASSQDGGLAGDEQYF
NA NA TRBJ1-5 TRBV28 TGTGCCAGCAGTTTACGGGGCCCCATTGGCAATCAGCCCCAGCATTTT CASSLRGPIGNQPQHF
NA TRBD2 TRBJ2-3 TRBV27 TGTGCCAGCAGTTTTTCCGGGACTAGTAGGGCAGATACGCAGTATTTT CASSFSGTSRADTQYF
NA NA TRBJ2-7 TRBV30 TGTGCCTGCAGCCATATCAACGAGCAGTACTTC CACSHINEQYF
NA NA TRBJ1-1 TRBV19 TGTGCCAGTAGTACCGTGGATGGTAACACTGAAGCTTTCTTT CASSTVDGNTEAFF
NA NA TRBJ1-1 TRBV28 TGTGCCACTCGTTTCGGGGGGGGAACTGAAGCTTTCTTT CATRFGGGTEAFF
NA TRBD2 TRBJ2-1 TRBV9 TGTGCCAGCAGCGGAGGACTAGCGGGAGTGGATAATGAGCAGTTCTTC CASSGGLAGVDNEQFF
NA NA TRBJ1-2 TRBV5-4 TGTGCCAGCAGCTTCGAGACCGACTATGGCTACACCTTC CASSFETDYGYTF
NA NA TRBJ2-7 TRBV29-1 TGCAGCGTTGAAGTCTCCCCCACCTACGAGCAGTACTTC CSVEVSPTYEQYF
NA NA TRBJ2-1 TRBV6-5 TGTGCCAGCAGTTACTCCGTCTACAATGAGCAGTTCTTC CASSYSVYNEQFF
NA NA TRBJ1-1 TRBV7-6 TGTGCCAGCAGCTCGGGACTTAGTGAAGCTTTCTTT CASSSGLSEAFF
NA NA TRBJ2-7 TRBV7-2 TGTGCCAGCAGCGGCATCCACTACGAGCAGTACTTC CASSGIHYEQYF
NA NA TRBJ1-4 TRBV7-9 TGTGCCAGCAGCCGAACCCTGGCTAATGAAAAACTGTTTTTT CASSRTLANEKLFF
NA TRBD2 TRBJ2-7 TRBV9 TGTGCCAGCAGCGTAGGTGTTAAGCGGGGCTACTCCTACGAGCAGTACTTC CASSVGVKRGYSYEQYF
once TRBD2 TRBJ2-7 TRBV5-1 TGCGCCAGCAGGGAACTGGCGGGAGTGGGCGAGCAGTACTTC CASRELAGVGEQYF
NA NA TRBJ2-1 TRBV19 TGTGCCAGTAGTATTTATCGGGGCCCTCTCTACAATGAGCAGTTCTTC CASSIYRGPLYNEQFF
NA NA TRBJ1-1 TRBV27 TGTGCCAGCAGTACATCAGCGGCGGGACTTATCATGAACACTGAAGCTTTCTTT CASSTSAAGLIMNTEAFF
NA NA TRBJ1-5 TRBV19 TGTGCCAGTAGTATAATGACAAACCCTTATCAGCCCCAGCATTTT CASSIMTNPYQPQHF
NA TRBD2 TRBJ2-3 TRBV7-8 TGTGCCAGCAGCTTAGTCCTGGTCGCTAGCGGGGTCAGCACAGATACGCAGTATTTT CASSLVLVASGVSTDTQYF
NA NA TRBJ2-7 TRBV5-8 TGTGCCAGCAGCCAAGGGACCGGGCACTACGAGCAGTACTTC CASSQGTGHYEQYF
NA TRBD1 TRBJ1-2 TRBV5-1 TGCGCCAGCAAGATGGACAGGGAAACCCTGGTAGAGGGCTACACCTTC CASKMDRETLVEGYTF
NA NA TRBJ1-5 TRBV28 TGTGCCAGCAGTACGGGAGATAGCAATCAGCCCCAGCATTTT CASSTGDSNQPQHF
NA NA TRBJ2-7 TRBV18 TGTGCCAGCTCACCGGCTGGGGGCAGCTACGAGCAGTACTTC CASSPAGGSYEQYF
NA NA TRBJ1-5 TRBV4-2 TGTGCCAGCAGCCAAGACTGGCGGCAGCCCCAGCATTTT CASSQDWRQPQHF
NA NA TRBJ1-2 TRBV4-1 TGCGCCAGCAGCCGAGGGAACGGGGGGGCGTATGGCTACACCTTC CASSRGNGGAYGYTF